Following are 23 T cell receptor beta chains from one sample sequenced in a study of Ad26.COV2.S vaccination and SARS-CoV-2 variants. The method was immunoSEQ multiplex PCR; TCRdb's version includes in-frame clones alone and lacks a portion of them. The profile shows 400,000 or so clones, about nine tenths of them singletons. Treatment: some 20 received Ad26.COV2.S at low or high dose, single or two shots; roughly 5 received placebo; per-sample allocation not given. The samples were gathered on day 63 after the first injection of vaccine or placebo. Sequenced material: peripheral blood, taken in a trial of Ad26.COV2.S vaccine versus placebo. These receptors originate from a person between 18 and 65 years old who received the Ad26.COV2.S COVID-19 vaccine or a placebo.

The chain is built from TRBV11-2 and TRBJ2-3; D uncertain. CDR3 size: 12 residues. Looked up from germline, CDR1 is SGHAT and CDR2 is FQNNGV. V gave up 5 bases and J gave up 2 bases, with 5 bases separating them. The CDR3 is CASSLNTDTQYF. The CDR3 region has the DNA TGTGCCAGCAGCCTCAACACAGATACGCAGTATTTT.

The chain carries TRBV18 and TRBJ2-1; 8 positions agree with TRBD2. The CDR3 is made up of 15 amino acids. Germline V lookup: CDR1 KGHSH, CDR2 LQKENI. V gave up 4 bases and J gave up 4 bases; unmatched junction bases: 6. DNA of the CDR3: TGTGCCAGCTCACGCCCTGGCGGGGGGTACAATGAGCAGTTCTTC. This sequence encodes CASSRPGGGYNEQFF.

The chain joins TRBV3-1 (or the pseudogene TRBV3-2) to TRBJ2-2; D is uncertain. V lost 6 bases and J 4 bases, leaving 6 bases between the germline ends. This CDR3 has 12 residues. Germline V gives CDR1 LGHDT, CDR2 YNNKEL (reference sequence). The CDR3 DNA follows: TGTGCCAGCAGTTTTAGCACCGGGGAGCTGTTTTTT. Translation: CASSFSTGELFF.

The CDR3 DNA reads as TGTGCCAGCAGCTTCGAGGGGAATTCACCCCTCCACTTT. It translates to CASSFEGNSPLHF. The chain uses TRBV11-1 and TRBJ1-6; the D gene is possibly TRBD1 (5 bases). Germline values: CDR1 SGHAT, CDR2 FQDESV (reference sequence). This CDR3 is 13 amino acids long. Trimming cost V 3 bases and J 7 bases, with 7 bases left between them.

This sequence joins TRBV4-3 and TRBJ1-2, with 8 bases identical to TRBD1. CDR1 and CDR2 from the germline V gene are LGHNA and YSLEER. V lost 0 bases, J lost 8 bases, and 5 bases stayed unmatched. CDR3 length: 14 amino acids. The CDR3, as DNA: TGCGCCAGCAGCCAAGATTGGACAGGGAGGGGCTACACCTTC. Its protein is CASSQDWTGRGYTF.

The gene calls are TRBV3-1 (or the pseudogene TRBV3-2) and TRBJ2-2, with D uncertain. The germline V and J ends were trimmed by 7 bases and 5 bases, with 11 bases remaining between them. The CDR3 totals 13 residues. Per germline, CDR1 LGHDT and CDR2 YNNKEL (reference sequence). The CDR3 is CASKFQTTGELFF. The CDR3 DNA reads as TGTGCCAGCAAGTTCCAGACAACCGGGGAGCTGTTTTTT.

The V and J genes are TRBV2 and TRBJ2-7; D unclear. V gave up 7 bases and J gave up 2 bases, with 12 bases separating them. The CDR3 runs to 13 residues. Germline V gene lookup returns CDR1 SNHLY and CDR2 FYNNEI. In nucleotides, the CDR3 is TGTGCCAGCAAGTCCTCCAAAACCTACGAGCAGTACTTC. Amino acid sequence: CASKSSKTYEQYF. The entire variable domain, with the rest obtained from reference TRBV2 and TRBJ2-7, is as follows: EPEVTQTPSHQVTQMGQEVILRCVPISNHLYFYWYRQILGQKVEFLVSFYNNEISEKSEIFDDQFSVERPDGSNFTLKIRSTKLEDSAMYFCASKSSKTYEQYFGPGTRLTVT.

V and J are TRBV7-9 and TRBJ2-3, with a possible D match to TRBD2 (5 bases). Germline V gene data show CDR1 as SEHNR and CDR2 as FQNEAQ (reference sequence). The CDR3 runs 15 residues. V was clipped by 1 base and J by 1 base, with 9 bases between them. CDR3 in DNA: TGTGCCAGCAGCTTAGAGCAACTAGGCACAGATACGCAGTATTTT. Its protein is CASSLEQLGTDTQYF.

The chain employs TRBV4-3 and TRBJ1-2, with 7 bases matching TRBD1. The CDR3 runs to 15 residues. Germline trimming cut 0 bases from V and 4 bases from J; bases unmatched to any gene: 5. Germline loops: CDR1 LGHNA, CDR2 YSLEER. CDR3 nucleotide sequence: TGCGCCAGCAGCCAAGATCGAGGGGGCCCCTATGGCTACACCTTC. As protein: CASSQDRGGPYGYTF.

The chain's CDR3 is CASSYRPNYEQYF. In DNA form, the CDR3 reads TGTGCCAGCAGTTACCGCCCAAACTACGAGCAGTACTTC. V gene TRBV6-2 or TRBV6-3 combines with J gene TRBJ2-7; D not certain. The CDR3 extends over 13 amino acids. V was trimmed by 2 bases and J by 3 bases, leaving 8 bases between them. CDR1 and CDR2 from the germline V gene are MNHEY and SVGEGT.

This clone has a handful of counts. The V and J genes are TRBV3-1 (or the pseudogene TRBV3-2) and TRBJ2-3; 8 bases align to TRBD2. CDR3 length: 16 amino acids. After removal of 0 bases from V and 9 bases from J, the junction contained 11 bases not matched to a gene. CDR1 and CDR2 from the germline V gene are LGHDT and YNNKEL (reference sequence). CDR3 nucleotides: TGTGCCAGCAGCCAAGAGGGCAGCGGGGGATTGCGAACGCAGTATTTT. Its translation: CASSQEGSGGLRTQYF.

V is TRBV2 and J is TRBJ2-1, with TRBD2 matching 15 bases. Per germline, CDR1 SNHLY and CDR2 FYNNEI. The CDR3 is made up of 14 amino acids. Here the CDR3 DNA reads TGTCTGACTAGGGGACTAGCGGGAGGCAATGAGCAGTTCTTC. Translating gives CLTRGLAGGNEQFF.

In its sample, this clone was seen once. This sample includes further DNA sequences coding for the same CDR3. The chain links TRBV3-1 (or the pseudogene TRBV3-2) to TRBJ2-7; possible D gene TRBD1, 5 bases. The CDR3 runs 13 residues. The germline V and J ends were trimmed by 0 bases and 2 bases, with 5 bases remaining between them. The V gene's germline CDR1 is LGHDT and CDR2 YNNKEL (reference sequence). For the CDR3, the DNA is TGTGCCAGCAGCCAAGAGGGGCCCTACGAGCAGTACTTC. Its protein product is CASSQEGPYEQYF.

The genes are TRBV19 and TRBJ1-2; D remains unclear. V was clipped by 6 bases and J by 3 bases, with 11 bases between them. The CDR3 runs 13 residues. Germline CDR1 and CDR2: LNHDA and SQIVND (reference sequence). The CDR3 nucleotides read TGTGCCAGTAGCCATCGAGTCGACTATGGCTACACCTTC. This codes for CASSHRVDYGYTF.

This chain links TRBV6-2 or TRBV6-3 with TRBJ2-2; 7 bases agree with TRBD1. Germline V gene data show CDR1 as MNHEY and CDR2 as SVGEGT. J lost 0 bases, V lost 0 bases, and 7 bases had no gene match. The CDR3 covers 18 residues. The CDR3 spells CASSYSGRGFANTGELFF. The CDR3 nucleotides read TGTGCCAGCAGTTACTCGGGCAGGGGGTTCGCGAACACCGGGGAGCTGTTTTTT.

This clone was seen a handful of times. The chain carries TRBV25-1 and TRBJ1-2, with D perhaps TRBD1 (5 bases). CDR3 length: 18 amino acids. The V gene lost 2 bases and the J gene lost 8 bases, with 27 bases spanning the gap. The germline V gene has CDR1 MGHDK and CDR2 SYGVNS. The DNA for the CDR3 is TGTGCCAGCAGTGAAGAAGGCACAGGACCGATCCCCGCTATAGGCTACACCTTC. Translating gives CASSEEGTGPIPAIGYTF.

The gene calls are TRBV7-8 and TRBJ2-2, with TRBD1 matching over 7 bases. The V and J ends lost 5 bases and 0 bases, in that order; junction bases with no gene match: 9. The CDR3 spans 17 residues. Germline V gene sequence: CDR1 SGHVS, CDR2 FQNEAQ. The chain's CDR3 is CASSPRTGKPNTGELFF. DNA for the CDR3: TGTGCCAGCAGCCCGAGGACAGGAAAACCGAACACCGGGGAGCTGTTTTTT.

V gene TRBV7-8 combines with J gene TRBJ2-7, with 10 bases that match TRBD2. Per germline, CDR1 SGHVS and CDR2 FQNEAQ. There are 16 residues in the CDR3. V trimming: 3 bases; J trimming: 1 base; junction bases outside the gene matches: 6. CDR3 residues: CASSFLSGGVSYEQYF. Written as DNA, the CDR3 is TGTGCCAGCAGCTTTTTGAGCGGGGGGGTATCCTACGAGCAGTACTTC.

This clone was seen a single time. The chain combines TRBV4-2 with TRBJ2-1; D is perhaps TRBD2 (7 bases). CDR1 is LGHNA, CDR2 YNFKEQ, per germline. This CDR3 spans 17 amino acids. Trimming removed 3 bases from V and 10 bases from J, with 25 bases in between. The CDR3 sequence: CASSHLGTGFGGGEQFF. Here the CDR3 DNA reads TGTGCCAGCAGCCACCTCGGGACCGGCTTCGGCGGGGGCGAGCAGTTCTTC.

This clone was detected only a few times. The V and J genes are TRBV4-2 and TRBJ2-7; D remains ambiguous. Germline V gene lookup returns CDR1 LGHNA and CDR2 YNFKEQ. The CDR3 totals 14 residues. Trimming took off 1 base at V and 2 bases at J, with 9 bases between the two ends. This CDR3 reads CASSQGHLAYEQYF. In DNA, the CDR3 is TGTGCCAGCAGCCAAGGCCACTTAGCCTACGAGCAGTACTTC.

The chain uses TRBV2 and TRBJ2-7; TRBD1 is a possible D gene (6 bases). V dropped 4 bases and J dropped 3 bases, with 10 bases sitting between them. The CDR3 contains 13 residues. Per germline, CDR1 SNHLY and CDR2 FYNNEI. The CDR3, as DNA: TGTGCCAGCAGTGGGCAGGGGCTCTACGAGCAGTACTTC. Its protein product is CASSGQGLYEQYF.

The V call is TRBV4-1, the J call TRBJ2-2; a weak D match, TRBD2 (6 bases). There are 16 residues in the CDR3. Germline V gene sequence: CDR1 MGHRA, CDR2 YSYEKL. V shed 0 bases and J shed 4 bases, with 12 bases lying between them. The CDR3 DNA sequence: TGCGCCAGCAGCCAAGATAGGAGGGGCGGCACCGGGGAGCTGTTTTTT. Translating it yields CASSQDRRGGTGELFF.

The chain links TRBV6-6 to TRBJ1-3; TRBD1 matches 7 bases. V was pared by 6 bases and J by 1 base, with 6 bases of the junction left unmatched. From germline, CDR1 is MNHNY and CDR2 SVGAGI (reference sequence). The CDR3 contains 15 residues. This chain's CDR3 is CASSSGTESGNTIYF. CDR3 coding DNA: TGTGCCAGCAGCAGTGGGACAGAATCTGGAAACACCATATATTTT.